Presented here are 3 T cell receptor beta chains from one specimen sequenced in a study of T cells after yellow fever vaccination. TCRdb reprocessed the 5' RACE reads via MiXCR and lists one record per CDR3 protein. Of 300,000 to 450,000 distinct CDR3 sequences listed, around 8.1% are singletons. Sequencing was performed on PBMCs, taken approximately 40 days after the first yellow fever vaccination. All receptors come from a man aged 18 to 30 who received the YFV17D yellow fever vaccine.

This clonotype was picked up many times. The genes are TRBV6-8 and TRBJ2-1, with 9 bases that match TRBD2. This CDR3 has 14 residues. Germline loops: CDR1 MNHGY, CDR2 SAAAGT. The V gene end was trimmed by 7 bases and the J gene end by 5 bases; junction bases not matched to a gene: 6. The CDR3, as DNA: TGTGCCAGCACTGGGCTAGCGGGGCACAATGAGCAGTTCTTC. It yields the protein CASTGLAGHNEQFF.

V usage is TRBV4-3 and J usage is TRBJ1-1; D call uncertain. The CDR3 runs to 14 residues. Looked up from germline, CDR1 is LGHNA and CDR2 is YSLEER. V shed 1 base and J shed 1 base, with 7 bases lying between them. The CDR3 sequence: CASSQAMPNTEAFF. CDR3 nucleotides: TGCGCCAGCAGCCAAGCAATGCCGAACACTGAAGCTTTCTTT.

The V gene is TRBV5-5, the J gene TRBJ2-2; D possibly matches TRBD1 or TRBD2 (5 bases each). Germline V gives CDR1 SGHKS, CDR2 YYEKEE (reference sequence). Between the trimmed V and J ends, which lost 4 bases and 6 bases, there was a span of 13 bases. CDR3 length: 14 residues. CDR3 nucleotides: TGTGCCAGCAGCCCCTATGGGGACCCCGGGGAGCTGTTTTTT. Its translation: CASSPYGDPGELFF.